This T cell receptor beta chain derives from a study of siplizumab effects on memory and regulatory T cells. Data came from immunoSEQ multiplex PCR; TCRdb stores just in-frame clones and leaves some out. The sample has 99,000 or so clones; approximately 93% are singletons. The germline V gene has CDR1 SGDLS and CDR2 YYNGEE. CDR3 length equals 15 residues. Trimming cost V 0 bases and J 5 bases; bases outside gene matches: 4. This receptor was identified in a human donor in good health. The chain carries TRBV9 and TRBJ2-2; TRBD2 matches 7 bases. The sequenced material came from Tregs sorted from blood. For the CDR3, the DNA is TGTGCCAGCAGCGTAGAGGGCGGGAGAACCGGGGAGCTGTTTTTT. It translates to CASSVEGGRTGELFF.